Listed below are T cell receptor beta chains from one sample, sequenced in a study of T cells in Graves' hyperthyroidism and ophthalmopathy. Using its own MiXCR run on the multiplex PCR reads, TCRdb lists one record per CDR3 protein. This sample has some 440,000 distinct CDR3 sequences; around a sixth occur once, and the top ten carry approximately 8%. Sequencing was carried out using blood. The receptors here all came from a woman in her late teens or twenties with Graves' hyperthyroidism. The CDR3 runs from the conserved cysteine through the conserved F or W. The D gene is left open where the match is weak. The size field is filled for only some rows; it gives once, few, many or a size class.

j_gene: TRBJ2-1
v_gene: TRBV2
abundance: many
d_gene: TRBD2
CDR3nt: TGTGCCAGCAGAGGGACTAGCGGAGACAATGAGCAGTTCTTC
CDR3aa: CASRGTSGDNEQFF

j_gene: TRBJ2-3
v_gene: TRBV3-1
abundance: -
d_gene: TRBD2
CDR3nt: TGTGCCAGCAGCCCTGGACTAGCGGGGGGCTCCCATAGGGATACGCAGTATTTT
CDR3aa: CASSPGLAGGSHRDTQYF

j_gene: TRBJ2-1
v_gene: TRBV3-1
abundance: many
d_gene: -
CDR3nt: TGTGCCAGCAGCCAAGGCTCCTATGGGGAGCAGTTCTTC
CDR3aa: CASSQGSYGEQFF

j_gene: TRBJ1-2
v_gene: TRBV28
abundance: -
d_gene: -
CDR3nt: TGTGCCAGCAGTCCACAGGGAGTTGGAAACTATGGCTACACCTTC
CDR3aa: CASSPQGVGNYGYTF

j_gene: TRBJ2-2
v_gene: TRBV11-3
abundance: many
d_gene: TRBD1
CDR3nt: TGTGCCAGCAGCTTTTACAGGGGTGTAGGTACCGGGGAGCTGTTTTTT
CDR3aa: CASSFYRGVGTGELFF

j_gene: TRBJ2-7
v_gene: TRBV5-1
abundance: many
d_gene: -
CDR3nt: TGCGCCAGCAGCTCCCGGACAGACGTGGGTGGTGAGCAGTACTTC
CDR3aa: CASSSRTDVGGEQYF

j_gene: TRBJ2-5
v_gene: TRBV7-9
abundance: many
d_gene: -
CDR3nt: TGTGCCAGCAGCCTTCAGGGGCATCTTGGCTACTTC
CDR3aa: CASSLQGHLGYF

j_gene: TRBJ2-7
v_gene: TRBV7-9
abundance: many
d_gene: -
CDR3nt: TGTGCCAGCAGCCCTCTAGGGGGGCGAGCCTACCTCCTCTCCTACGAGCAGTACTTC
CDR3aa: CASSPLGGRAYLLSYEQYF

j_gene: TRBJ2-1
v_gene: TRBV4-1
abundance: -
d_gene: -
CDR3nt: TGCGCCAGCAGCCGACACTCCTCGGGAGCTTACAATGAGCAGTTCTTC
CDR3aa: CASSRHSSGAYNEQFF

j_gene: TRBJ1-1
v_gene: TRBV25-1
abundance: few
d_gene: TRBD1
CDR3nt: TGTGCCAGCAGCCCGCTGGGACAGATGAACACTGAAGCTTTCTTT
CDR3aa: CASSPLGQMNTEAFF

j_gene: TRBJ2-3
v_gene: TRBV19
abundance: few
d_gene: -
CDR3nt: TGTGCCAGTAGTATACAGGGACTTCACACAGATACGCAGTATTTT
CDR3aa: CASSIQGLHTDTQYF

j_gene: TRBJ1-6
v_gene: TRBV2
abundance: many
d_gene: -
CDR3nt: TGTGCCAGCAGTACAGGGCGCAATTCACCCCTCCACTTT
CDR3aa: CASSTGRNSPLHF

j_gene: TRBJ1-1
v_gene: TRBV18
abundance: many
d_gene: -
CDR3nt: TGTGCCAGCAGTTTACAGGGAAGGGACACTGAAGCTTTCTTT
CDR3aa: CASSLQGRDTEAFF

j_gene: TRBJ2-7
v_gene: TRBV7-3
abundance: many
d_gene: TRBD2
CDR3nt: TGTGCCAGCAGCTCAACTAGCGGGACCAACGAGCAGTACTTC
CDR3aa: CASSSTSGTNEQYF

j_gene: TRBJ2-1
v_gene: TRBV7-2
abundance: -
d_gene: TRBD2
CDR3nt: TGTGCCAGCAGCTTAGCCTCACTAGCGGGAGGACTTTACAATGAGCAGTTCTTC
CDR3aa: CASSLASLAGGLYNEQFF

j_gene: TRBJ2-1
v_gene: TRBV7-2
abundance: -
d_gene: -
CDR3nt: TGTGCCAGCAGCTTGATGACAGGACCCAATGAGCAGTTCTTC
CDR3aa: CASSLMTGPNEQFF

j_gene: TRBJ2-1
v_gene: TRBV29-1
abundance: -
d_gene: TRBD2
CDR3nt: TGCAGCGTTGCACGGGACTACGCCATCTTC
CDR3aa: CSVARDYAIF

j_gene: TRBJ1-4
v_gene: TRBV2
abundance: many
d_gene: -
CDR3nt: TGTGCCAGCAATCGAGAAAAACTGTTTTTT
CDR3aa: CASNREKLFF

j_gene: TRBJ2-2
v_gene: TRBV2
abundance: -
d_gene: TRBD1
CDR3nt: TGTGCCAGCGCACTTCAGGGGGCGCTGACCGGGGAGCTGTTTTTT
CDR3aa: CASALQGALTGELFF

j_gene: TRBJ2-7
v_gene: TRBV6-1
abundance: many
d_gene: TRBD1
CDR3nt: TGTGCCAGCAGTTATAACAGGGGTCGGTACGAGCAGTACTTC
CDR3aa: CASSYNRGRYEQYF

j_gene: TRBJ2-2
v_gene: TRBV12-3/TRBV12-4
abundance: many
d_gene: -
CDR3nt: TGTGCCAGCAGGGAGGGGGTTACCACCGGGGAGCTGTTTTTT
CDR3aa: CASREGVTTGELFF

j_gene: TRBJ2-1
v_gene: TRBV12-3/TRBV12-4
abundance: many
d_gene: -
CDR3nt: TGTGCCAGCAGACTCCAGGGTGCCTACAATGAGCAGTTCTTC
CDR3aa: CASRLQGAYNEQFF

j_gene: TRBJ1-1
v_gene: TRBV29-1
abundance: many
d_gene: -
CDR3nt: TGCAGCGTTGGAGCTCGGGTCGGAGCTTTCTTT
CDR3aa: CSVGARVGAFF

j_gene: TRBJ1-1
v_gene: TRBV30
abundance: many
d_gene: TRBD1
CDR3nt: TGTGCCTGGAGTGGAAAGCGGACAGGGAGGAGAGCTTTCTTT
CDR3aa: CAWSGKRTGRRAFF

j_gene: TRBJ1-2
v_gene: TRBV19
abundance: -
d_gene: TRBD1
CDR3nt: TGTGCCAGTAGTACTTGGACAGGCGGCTACACCTTC
CDR3aa: CASSTWTGGYTF

j_gene: TRBJ1-2
v_gene: TRBV10-3
abundance: -
d_gene: -
CDR3nt: TGTGCCATCAGCGGGGGGGGGGGCGATTATGGCTACACCTTC
CDR3aa: CAISGGGGDYGYTF

j_gene: TRBJ1-2
v_gene: TRBV4-1
abundance: -
d_gene: -
CDR3nt: TGCGCCAGCAGCCACCAGACACAGGGATACTATGGCTACACCTTC
CDR3aa: CASSHQTQGYYGYTF

j_gene: TRBJ1-2
v_gene: TRBV30
abundance: many
d_gene: -
CDR3nt: TGTGCCTGGAGTGAGAACAGGGTTGGCTACACCTTC
CDR3aa: CAWSENRVGYTF

j_gene: TRBJ2-5
v_gene: TRBV28
abundance: many
d_gene: TRBD1
CDR3nt: TGTGCCAGCAGTTTATTCATCAGTCTCGGGACAGGGCCGGCGGAGACCCAGTACTTC
CDR3aa: CASSLFISLGTGPAETQYF

j_gene: TRBJ2-1
v_gene: TRBV30
abundance: many
d_gene: -
CDR3nt: TGTGCCTGGAGTGTACTTCCGGTGGGCCGGGACGAGCAGTTCTTC
CDR3aa: CAWSVLPVGRDEQFF

j_gene: TRBJ1-4
v_gene: TRBV6-1
abundance: -
d_gene: -
CDR3nt: TGTGCCAGCAGCACGGATCGTGAAAAACTGTTTTTT
CDR3aa: CASSTDREKLFF

j_gene: TRBJ1-1
v_gene: TRBV5-1
abundance: many
d_gene: -
CDR3nt: TGCGCCAGCAGCTCAGGACGGGGTGAAGCTTTCTTT
CDR3aa: CASSSGRGEAFF

j_gene: TRBJ1-6
v_gene: TRBV9
abundance: -
d_gene: -
CDR3nt: TGTGCCAGCAGCGCGGGGATGGATAATTCACCCCTCCACTTT
CDR3aa: CASSAGMDNSPLHF

j_gene: TRBJ2-7
v_gene: TRBV6-1
abundance: many
d_gene: -
CDR3nt: TGTGCCAGCAGTGCAAACAAAGAGCAGTACTTC
CDR3aa: CASSANKEQYF

j_gene: TRBJ1-1
v_gene: TRBV7-9
abundance: many
d_gene: -
CDR3nt: TGTGCCAGCAGCTTAGTCGGACGGGGAGCTTTCTTT
CDR3aa: CASSLVGRGAFF

j_gene: TRBJ2-2
v_gene: TRBV10-1
abundance: -
d_gene: -
CDR3nt: TGCGCCAGCAGCCGAGCGGGTTACACCGGGGAGCTGTTTTTT
CDR3aa: CASSRAGYTGELFF

j_gene: TRBJ2-2
v_gene: TRBV5-5
abundance: few
d_gene: -
CDR3nt: TGTGCCAGCAGCTTGGATTGGGGGGCCGGGGAGCTGTTTTTT
CDR3aa: CASSLDWGAGELFF

j_gene: TRBJ2-2
v_gene: TRBV27
abundance: few
d_gene: TRBD1
CDR3nt: TGTGCCAGCGGACCCTGGACAGGAACCGGGGAGCTGTTTTTT
CDR3aa: CASGPWTGTGELFF

j_gene: TRBJ2-4
v_gene: TRBV4-1
abundance: few
d_gene: -
CDR3nt: TGCGCCAGCAGCCAGGTCCGACTAGTAGCGCCCCAAAACATTCAGTACTTC
CDR3aa: CASSQVRLVAPQNIQYF

j_gene: TRBJ1-5
v_gene: TRBV6-5
abundance: -
d_gene: TRBD1
CDR3nt: TGTGCCAGCAGTTACCCACCACAGGGGAACAATCAGCCCCAGCATTTT
CDR3aa: CASSYPPQGNNQPQHF

j_gene: TRBJ2-3
v_gene: TRBV27
abundance: many
d_gene: TRBD2
CDR3nt: TGTGCCAGCAGTTTTTCCGGACTAGCGGGGAAGGATACGCAGTATTTT
CDR3aa: CASSFSGLAGKDTQYF

j_gene: TRBJ2-2
v_gene: TRBV2
abundance: -
d_gene: TRBD1
CDR3nt: TGTGCCAGCACCCGGGACAGCCACACCGGGGAGCTGTTTTTT
CDR3aa: CASTRDSHTGELFF

j_gene: TRBJ1-6
v_gene: TRBV5-1
abundance: -
d_gene: -
CDR3nt: TGCGCCAGCGACGCCCCGGGGTCAAGTAATTCACCCCTCCACTTT
CDR3aa: CASDAPGSSNSPLHF

j_gene: TRBJ1-4
v_gene: TRBV4-1
abundance: few
d_gene: -
CDR3nt: TGCGCCAGCAGCCTTCCAGGGGCAACTAATGAAAAACTGTTTTTT
CDR3aa: CASSLPGATNEKLFF

j_gene: TRBJ2-5
v_gene: TRBV5-1
abundance: few
d_gene: TRBD2
CDR3nt: TGCGCCAGCAGCTTGGTAGCGGGAGCTGGAGAGACCCAGTACTTC
CDR3aa: CASSLVAGAGETQYF

j_gene: TRBJ2-5
v_gene: TRBV5-1
abundance: -
d_gene: -
CDR3nt: TGCGCCAGCAGCTTTTTGACCGGCAGGAACCAAGAGACCCAGTACTTC
CDR3aa: CASSFLTGRNQETQYF

j_gene: TRBJ1-2
v_gene: TRBV19
abundance: many
d_gene: TRBD1
CDR3nt: TGTGCCACCACGGACAGGGAACTCTATGGCTACACCTTC
CDR3aa: CATTDRELYGYTF

j_gene: TRBJ1-2
v_gene: TRBV30
abundance: -
d_gene: -
CDR3nt: TGTGCCTGGATCTTACCTATCAACATTTTGCGCCCCTATGGCTACACCTTC
CDR3aa: CAWILPINILRPYGYTF